The 16 T cell receptor beta chains given below trace back to one sample, sequenced in a study of blood T cell repertoires in COVID-19. The assay was immunoSEQ multiplex PCR, and TCRdb's table has in-frame clones only and misses some. Of about 59,000 clones in the sample, 79% are singletons; the top ten hold approximately 3.5%. Sequencing used peripheral blood. Receptors originate from a man aged 55 to 69 with acute or convalescent COVID-19.

The sample holds a few counts of this clone. The V and J genes are TRBV7-8 and TRBJ1-1; 7 bases align to TRBD1. The V gene's germline CDR1 is SGHVS and CDR2 FQNEAQ. CDR3 length: 18 residues. V lost 5 bases and J lost 4; bases outside the gene matches: 19. The CDR3 nucleotides are TGTGCCAGCAGCCAAAACCGACAGGGACGAGTTTGGAGCACTGAAGCTTTCTTT. It specifies CASSQNRQGRVWSTEAFF.

The rearrangement links TRBV19 to TRBJ2-1; 13 positions agree with TRBD2. This CDR3 is built from 15 residues. The ends lost 7 bases at V and 10 bases at J; junction bases unmatched: 10. CDR1 is LNHDA, CDR2 SQIVND, per germline (reference sequence). CDR3 coding DNA: TGTGCCAGTAATCCGGGACTAGCGGGGTCGGGGGAGCAGTTCTTC. Translated: CASNPGLAGSGEQFF.

This clone has just a few counts. The chain recombines TRBV4-1 with TRBJ2-1, with TRBD2 identical over 7 bases. The CDR3 extends over 14 amino acids. J gave up 5 bases and V 4 bases, and 5 bases lay outside the gene matches. Germline CDR1 is MGHRA and CDR2 is YSYEKL. CDR3 bases: TGCGCCAGCAGCCGTGGCGGGAGTAACAATGAGCAGTTCTTC. Translation gives CASSRGGSNNEQFF.

This clone was detected once. V and J are TRBV4-3 and TRBJ2-1, with D possibly being TRBD2 (6 bases). This CDR3 is built from 15 residues. CDR1 LGHNA and CDR2 YSLEER come from the germline V gene. Trimming removed 0 bases from V and 2 bases from J, with 8 bases in between. The CDR3, as DNA: TGCGCCAGCAGCCAAGAGCGGGAAACCTACAATGAGCAGTTCTTC. Protein product: CASSQERETYNEQFF.

This clone was seen a single time. V usage is TRBV11-2 and J usage is TRBJ2-1; weak D call: TRBD1 (5 bases). Germline V gene lookup returns CDR1 SGHAT and CDR2 FQNNGV. The CDR3 has 15 residues. Trimming shortened V by 3 bases and J by 1 base, and 10 bases separated the two germline ends. The CDR3 spells CASSLGRSSYNEQFF. The CDR3, as DNA: TGTGCCAGCAGCTTGGGGCGGTCTTCCTACAATGAGCAGTTCTTC.

V usage is TRBV6-6 and J usage is TRBJ2-7; TRBD1 matches at 7 bases. The ends lost 6 bases at V and 1 base at J; junction bases unmatched: 6. The CDR3 extends over 14 amino acids. Germline V gives CDR1 MNHNY, CDR2 SVGAGI (reference sequence). CDR3 nucleotide sequence: TGTGCCAGCAGCCGGGACAGAACGTCCTACGAGCAGTACTTC. Translating gives CASSRDRTSYEQYF.

The J gene is TRBJ2-7, the V gene TRBV5-1; D perhaps matches TRBD1 (7 bases). The CDR3 is 16 residues long. Germline CDR1 SGHRS, CDR2 YFSETQ. V lost 2 bases, J lost 3 bases, and 18 bases lay in between. CDR3 DNA sequence: TGCGCCAGCAGCTTAGGAGGGGGCGCCTACGGCTACGAGCAGTACTTC. Its protein product is CASSLGGGAYGYEQYF.

The V gene is TRBV7-3, the J gene TRBJ1-1, with D possibly TRBD1 on 6 matching bases. The CDR3 has 13 residues. Deletions cut 4 bases from V and 5 bases from J, with 11 bases between. The germline V gene has CDR1 SGHTA and CDR2 FQGTGA. The chain's CDR3 is CASSWTDSTEAFF. The CDR3 coding sequence is TGTGCCAGCAGCTGGACAGATTCAACTGAAGCTTTCTTT.

This clone was detected only once. The chain recombines TRBV10-1 with TRBJ2-7; D might be TRBD1 (6 bases). The germline gives CDR1 WNHNN, CDR2 SYGVQD (reference sequence). Deletions cut 6 bases from V and 2 bases from J, with 11 bases between. The CDR3 sequence is 13 residues long. The CDR3 loop is CASSRDTAYEQYF. The CDR3 nucleotides are TGCGCCAGCAGCCGGGACACGGCCTACGAGCAGTACTTC.

The chain couples TRBV13 to TRBJ1-3; 7 bases are shared with TRBD1. Germline V gives CDR1 PRHDT, CDR2 FYEKMQ (reference sequence). CDR3 length: 15 amino acids. V shed 4 bases and J 2 bases; nucleotides not matched to a gene: 5. The CDR3 spells CASSSDRDAGNTIYF. The CDR3 DNA reads TGTGCCAGCAGCTCTGACAGGGACGCTGGAAACACCATATATTTT.

The V and J genes are TRBV11-2 and TRBJ1-2; 10 bases match TRBD1. The CDR3 covers 16 residues. Germline V gene lookup returns CDR1 SGHAT and CDR2 FQNNGV. V was clipped by 4 bases and J by 8 bases; unmatched bases: 13. CDR3 bases: TGTGCCAGCAGCTCCCGATATCGCGGACAGGGGGAGGGCTACACCTTC. Amino acid sequence: CASSSRYRGQGEGYTF. Together with reference TRBV11-2 and TRBJ1-2, the CDR3 gives the full variable domain: EAGVAQSPRYKIIEKRQSVAFWCNPISGHATLYWYQQILGQGPKLLIQFQNNGVVDDSQLPKDRFSAERLKGVDSTLKIQPAKLEDSAVYLCASSSRYRGQGEGYTFGSGTRLTVV.

The chain employs TRBV12-3 or TRBV12-4 and TRBJ1-2; D ambiguous. The CDR3 spans 13 residues. V lost 3 bases and J lost 3, with 8 bases in between. The CDR3 here is CASSFGLDYGYTF. The CDR3 DNA reads as TGTGCCAGCAGTTTCGGGTTGGACTATGGCTACACCTTC.

This clone was seen only once. The rearrangement joins TRBV19 to TRBJ2-1, with D perhaps matching TRBD2 (5 bases). Deletions cut 5 bases from V and 5 bases from J, with 13 bases between. Germline lookup yields CDR1 LNHDA and CDR2 SQIVND (reference sequence). The CDR3 runs 14 residues. The CDR3 DNA sequence: TGTGCCAGTAGTGCCTCTCGGGGAGACAATGAGCAGTTCTTC. It translates to CASSASRGDNEQFF. Full variable domain (remainder filled in from reference TRBV19 and TRBJ2-1): DGGITQSPKYLFRKEGQNVTLSCEQNLNHDAMYWYRQDPGQGLRLIYYSQIVNDFQKGDIAEGYSVSREKKESFPLTVTSAQKNPTAFYLCASSASRGDNEQFFGPGTRLTVL.

The genes are TRBV5-1 and TRBJ1-6, with TRBD1 matching over 8 bases. Per the germline V gene, CDR1 is SGHRS and CDR2 is YFSETQ. This CDR3 is 16 amino acids long. The junction had 2 bases not matched to a gene; V was cut back by 3 bases and J by 0 bases. CDR3 nucleotide sequence: TGCGCCAGCAGCTGGACAGGGAGCTCCTATAATTCACCCCTCCACTTT. This sequence encodes CASSWTGSSYNSPLHF.

This clone was detected only a few times. The chain employs TRBV27 and TRBJ1-5; 8 nucleotides agree with TRBD1. CDR1 is MNHEY and CDR2 is SMNVEV in the germline V gene (reference sequence). V lost 5 bases, J lost 6 bases, and 9 bases stayed unmatched. The length of the CDR3 is 15 residues. CDR3 sequence: CASSLPGQECQPQHF. The CDR3 DNA sequence: TGTGCCAGCAGTCTCCCGGGACAGGAATGTCAGCCCCAGCATTTT.

The chain uses TRBV10-1 and TRBJ2-1, with a tentative D call TRBD1 (5 bases). This CDR3 has 14 residues. Germline V gene sequence: CDR1 WNHNN, CDR2 SYGVQD (reference sequence). The germline V and J ends were trimmed by 0 bases and 5 bases, with 8 bases remaining between them. CDR3 residues: CASSESGLDNEQFF. In DNA form, the CDR3 reads TGCGCCAGCAGTGAGTCGGGGCTAGACAATGAGCAGTTCTTC.